Presented here are 3 T cell receptor beta chains from one specimen sequenced in a study of blood T cell repertoires in COVID-19. Assay used: immunoSEQ multiplex PCR; TCRdb lists only in-frame clones, some missing. The data contain fewer than 40,000 clones, less than 90% of them singletons. Sequencing was performed on peripheral blood. The origin of the receptors is a woman over 75 with active or convalescent COVID-19.

The rearrangement links TRBV12-2 to TRBJ2-1; the table assigns TRBD1, which was not confirmed against the DNA. TRBV12-2 is tagged as a pseudogene. CDR3 length: 15 amino acids. This CDR3 reads CASRIKGQTNNEQFF. The DNA for the CDR3 is TGTGCAAGTCGCATAAAGGGACAGACAAACAATGAGCAGTTCTTC.

This chain links TRBV12-5 with TRBJ1-2; unclear D gene. The CDR3 length is 13 residues. The germline CDR1 and CDR2 sequences are LGHNT and FRNRAP. V was cut by 0 bases and J by 6 bases, with 8 bases left in between. CDR3 DNA sequence: TGTGCTAGTGGTTTGGTACGGGTGAATGGCTACACCTTC. It specifies CASGLVRVNGYTF.

This clone was seen only a few times. J is TRBJ2-1 and V is TRBV7-8, with TRBD2 matching 15 bases. Germline assignment: CDR1 SGHVS and CDR2 FQNEAQ. The V gene end was trimmed by 4 bases and the J gene end by 15 bases; junction bases not matched to a gene: 16. The CDR3 extends over 17 amino acids. The CDR3 DNA is TGTGCCAGCAGCTCTTCCGGACTAGCGGGGGGGCGGCCAATTTGGTTCTTC. Encoded protein: CASSSSGLAGGRPIWFF.